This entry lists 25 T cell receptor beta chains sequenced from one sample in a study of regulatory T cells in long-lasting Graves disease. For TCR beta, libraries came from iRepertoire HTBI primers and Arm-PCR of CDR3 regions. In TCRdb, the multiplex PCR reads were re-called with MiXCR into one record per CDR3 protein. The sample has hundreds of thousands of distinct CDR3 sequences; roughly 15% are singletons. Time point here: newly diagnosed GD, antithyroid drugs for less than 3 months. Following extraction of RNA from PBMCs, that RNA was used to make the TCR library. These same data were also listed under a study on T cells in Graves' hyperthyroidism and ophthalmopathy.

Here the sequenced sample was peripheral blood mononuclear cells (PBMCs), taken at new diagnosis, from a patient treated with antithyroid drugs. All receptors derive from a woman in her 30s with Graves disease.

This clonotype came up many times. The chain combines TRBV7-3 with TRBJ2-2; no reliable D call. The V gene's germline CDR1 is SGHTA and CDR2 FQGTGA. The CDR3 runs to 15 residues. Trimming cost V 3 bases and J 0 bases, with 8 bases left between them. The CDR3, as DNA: TGTGCCAGCAGCTTTATGGGGACGAACACCGGGGAGCTGTTTTTT. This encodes CASSFMGTNTGELFF.

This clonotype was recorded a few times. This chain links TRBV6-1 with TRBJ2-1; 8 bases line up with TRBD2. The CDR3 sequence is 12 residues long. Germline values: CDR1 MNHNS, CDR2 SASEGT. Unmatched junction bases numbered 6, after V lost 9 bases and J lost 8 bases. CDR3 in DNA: TGTGCCAGTGGAGCGGGAGTCCATGAGCAGTTCTTC. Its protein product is CASGAGVHEQFF.

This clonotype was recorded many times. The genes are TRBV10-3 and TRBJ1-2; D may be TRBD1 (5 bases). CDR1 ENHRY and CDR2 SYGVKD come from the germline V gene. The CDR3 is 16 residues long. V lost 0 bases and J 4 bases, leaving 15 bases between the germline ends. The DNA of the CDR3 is TGTGCCATCAGTGAGTCGAAAGGGGAGGTGAGCTATGGCTACACCTTC. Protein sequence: CAISESKGEVSYGYTF.

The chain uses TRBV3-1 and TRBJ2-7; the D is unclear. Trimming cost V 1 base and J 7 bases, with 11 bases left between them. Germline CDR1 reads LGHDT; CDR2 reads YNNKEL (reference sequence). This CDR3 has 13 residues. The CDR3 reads CASSQVPGGEQYF. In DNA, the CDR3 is TGTGCCAGCAGCCAAGTACCAGGTGGGGAGCAGTACTTC.

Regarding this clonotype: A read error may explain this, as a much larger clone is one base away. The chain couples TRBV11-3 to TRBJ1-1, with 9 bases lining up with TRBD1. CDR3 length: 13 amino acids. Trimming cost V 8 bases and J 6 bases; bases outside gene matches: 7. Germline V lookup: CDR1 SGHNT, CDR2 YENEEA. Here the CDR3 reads CASRRDRDAEAFF. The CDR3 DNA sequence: TGTGCCAGCCGACGGGACAGGGACGCTGAAGCTTTCTTT.

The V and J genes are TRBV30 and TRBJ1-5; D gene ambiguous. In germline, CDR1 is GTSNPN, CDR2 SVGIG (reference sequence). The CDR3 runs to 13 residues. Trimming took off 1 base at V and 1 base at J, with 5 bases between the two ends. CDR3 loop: CAWSEDSNQPQHF. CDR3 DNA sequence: TGTGCCTGGAGTGAGGACAGCAATCAGCCCCAGCATTTT. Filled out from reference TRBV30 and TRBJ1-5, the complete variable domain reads SQTIHQWPATLVQPVGSPLSLECTVEGTSNPNLYWYRQAAGRGLQLLFYSVGIGQISSEVPQNLSASRPQDRQFILSSKKLLLSDSGFYLCAWSEDSNQPQHFGDGTRLSIL.

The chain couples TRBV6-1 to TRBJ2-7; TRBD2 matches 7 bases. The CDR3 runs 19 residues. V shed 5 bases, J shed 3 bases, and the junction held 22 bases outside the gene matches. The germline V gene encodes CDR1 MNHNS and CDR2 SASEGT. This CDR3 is CASSIHPGTGTTVYYEQYF. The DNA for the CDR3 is TGTGCCAGCAGTATCCACCCGGGAACGGGGACTACCGTTTACTACGAGCAGTACTTC.

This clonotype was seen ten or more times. As DNA, the CDR3 is TGTGCCAGCAGTTACGGGGCGGGAGGTGTCTATGAGCAGTTCTTC. This codes for CASSYGAGGVYEQFF. The chain carries TRBV6-5 and TRBJ2-1; 8 nucleotides match TRBD2. CDR3 size: 15 residues. Trimming took 2 bases from V and 8 from J; bases not matched to a gene: 8. The germline gives CDR1 MNHEY, CDR2 SVGAGI.

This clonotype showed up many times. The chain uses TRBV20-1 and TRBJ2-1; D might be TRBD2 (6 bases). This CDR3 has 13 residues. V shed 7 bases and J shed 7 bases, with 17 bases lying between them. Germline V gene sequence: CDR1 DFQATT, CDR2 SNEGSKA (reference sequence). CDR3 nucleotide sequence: TGCAGTGTTCCTAGCGACACGGGGAATGAGCAGTTCTTC. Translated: CSVPSDTGNEQFF.

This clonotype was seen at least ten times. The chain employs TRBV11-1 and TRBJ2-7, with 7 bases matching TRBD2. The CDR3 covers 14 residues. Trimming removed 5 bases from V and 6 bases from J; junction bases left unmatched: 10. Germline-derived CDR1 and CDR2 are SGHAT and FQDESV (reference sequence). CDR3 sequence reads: CASSQRDPRSEQYF. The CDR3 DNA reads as TGTGCCAGCAGCCAGCGGGATCCCAGGTCCGAGCAGTACTTC.

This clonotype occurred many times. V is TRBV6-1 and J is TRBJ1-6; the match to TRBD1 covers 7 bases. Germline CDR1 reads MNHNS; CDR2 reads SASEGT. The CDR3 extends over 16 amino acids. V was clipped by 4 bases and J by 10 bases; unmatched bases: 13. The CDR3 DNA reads TGTGCCAGCAGTGGCACTTTGGGGGACAGCGGATCACCCCTCCACTTT. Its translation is CASSGTLGDSGSPLHF.

DNA for the CDR3: TGTGCCAGCAGGTCAGACGGAGCTAACTATGGCTACACCTTC. It encodes CASRSDGANYGYTF. The chain has TRBV28 and TRBJ1-2; no clear D. In germline, CDR1 is MDHEN, CDR2 SYDVKM. Deletions cut 6 bases from V and 0 bases from J, with 11 bases between. The CDR3 totals 14 residues.

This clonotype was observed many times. CDR3 in DNA: TGTGCCAGCATGATCGCAGGGGCCAACGGGAAACTGTTTTTT. It translates to CASMIAGANGKLFF. The J gene is TRBJ1-4, the V gene TRBV28; the D gene is possibly TRBD1 (6 bases). The V end was cut by 7 bases, the J end by 11 bases, with 20 bases between. Germline V gene lookup returns CDR1 MDHEN and CDR2 SYDVKM. This CDR3 has 14 amino acids.

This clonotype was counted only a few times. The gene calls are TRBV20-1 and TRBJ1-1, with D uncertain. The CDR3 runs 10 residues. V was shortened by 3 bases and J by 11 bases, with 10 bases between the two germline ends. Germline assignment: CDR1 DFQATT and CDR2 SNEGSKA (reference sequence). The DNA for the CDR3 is TGCAGTGCTAGGAGGGTTGAGGCTTTCTTT. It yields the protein CSARRVEAFF.

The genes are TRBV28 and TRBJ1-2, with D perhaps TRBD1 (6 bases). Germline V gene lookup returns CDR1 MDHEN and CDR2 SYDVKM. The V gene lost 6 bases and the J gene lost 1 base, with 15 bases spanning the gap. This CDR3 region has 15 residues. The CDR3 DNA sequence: TGTGCCAGCAGCCCAGAGGACAGCTATAACTATGGCTACACCTTC. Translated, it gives CASSPEDSYNYGYTF.

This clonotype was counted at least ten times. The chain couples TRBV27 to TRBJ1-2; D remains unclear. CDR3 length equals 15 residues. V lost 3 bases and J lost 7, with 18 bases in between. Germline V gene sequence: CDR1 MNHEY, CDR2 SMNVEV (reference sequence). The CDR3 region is CASSFSPTVLGGYTF. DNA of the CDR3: TGTGCCAGCAGTTTCTCCCCCACAGTTCTTGGTGGCTACACCTTC.

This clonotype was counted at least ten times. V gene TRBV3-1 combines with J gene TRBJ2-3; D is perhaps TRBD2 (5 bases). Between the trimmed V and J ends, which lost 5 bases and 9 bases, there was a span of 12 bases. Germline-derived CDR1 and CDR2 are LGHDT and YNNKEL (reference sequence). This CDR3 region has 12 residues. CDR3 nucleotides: TGTGCCAGCAGCTTTCGGGAACTCACGCAGTATTTT. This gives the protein CASSFRELTQYF.

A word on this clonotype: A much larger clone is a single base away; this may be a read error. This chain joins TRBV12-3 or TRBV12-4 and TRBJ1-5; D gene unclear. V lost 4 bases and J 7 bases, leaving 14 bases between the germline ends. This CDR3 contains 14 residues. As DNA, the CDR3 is TGTGCCAGCAGTTCCTCCCCCTCGGGGCAGCCCCAGCATTTT. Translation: CASSSSPSGQPQHF.

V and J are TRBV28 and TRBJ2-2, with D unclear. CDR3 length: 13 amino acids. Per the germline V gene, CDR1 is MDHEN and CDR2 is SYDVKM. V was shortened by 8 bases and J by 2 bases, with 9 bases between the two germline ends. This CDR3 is CASYVINTGELFF. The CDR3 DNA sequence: TGTGCCAGCTACGTGATAAACACCGGGGAGCTGTTTTTT.

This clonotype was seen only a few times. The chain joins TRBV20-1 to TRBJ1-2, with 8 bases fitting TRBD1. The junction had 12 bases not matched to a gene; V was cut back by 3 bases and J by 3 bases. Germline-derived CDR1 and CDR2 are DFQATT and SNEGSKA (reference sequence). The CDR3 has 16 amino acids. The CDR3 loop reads CSASPFEDRADYGYTF. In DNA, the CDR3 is TGCAGTGCTAGCCCATTCGAGGACAGGGCAGACTATGGCTACACCTTC.

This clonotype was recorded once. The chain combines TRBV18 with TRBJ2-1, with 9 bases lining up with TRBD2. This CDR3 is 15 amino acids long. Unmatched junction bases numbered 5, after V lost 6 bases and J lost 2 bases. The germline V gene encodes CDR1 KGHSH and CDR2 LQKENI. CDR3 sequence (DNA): TGTGCCAGCTCTCCCATAGCGGGGGCCTACAATGAGCAGTTCTTC. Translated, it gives CASSPIAGAYNEQFF.

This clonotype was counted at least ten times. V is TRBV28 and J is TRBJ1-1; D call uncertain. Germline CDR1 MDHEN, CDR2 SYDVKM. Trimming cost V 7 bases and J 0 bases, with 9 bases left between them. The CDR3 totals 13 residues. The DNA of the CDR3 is TGTGCCAGCAAGATCCTCATGAACACTGAAGCTTTCTTT. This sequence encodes CASKILMNTEAFF.

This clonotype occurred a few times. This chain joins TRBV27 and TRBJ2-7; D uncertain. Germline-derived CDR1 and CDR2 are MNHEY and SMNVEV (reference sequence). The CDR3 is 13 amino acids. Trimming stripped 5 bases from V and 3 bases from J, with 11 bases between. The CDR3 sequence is CASSRRVYYEQYF. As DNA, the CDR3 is TGTGCCAGCAGTCGAAGGGTATACTACGAGCAGTACTTC.

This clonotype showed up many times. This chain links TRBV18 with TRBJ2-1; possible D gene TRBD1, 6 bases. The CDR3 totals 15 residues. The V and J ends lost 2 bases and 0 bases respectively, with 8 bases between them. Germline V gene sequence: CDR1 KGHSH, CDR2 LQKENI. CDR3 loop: CASSPRGSSYNEQFF. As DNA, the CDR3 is TGTGCCAGCTCACCAAGGGGGAGCTCCTACAATGAGCAGTTCTTC.

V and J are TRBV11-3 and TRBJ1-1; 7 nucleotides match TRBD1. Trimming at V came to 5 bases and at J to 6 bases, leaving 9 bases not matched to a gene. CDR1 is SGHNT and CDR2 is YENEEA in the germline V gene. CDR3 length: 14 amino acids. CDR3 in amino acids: CASSQARQGAEAFF. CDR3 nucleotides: TGTGCCAGCAGCCAAGCGAGGCAGGGGGCTGAAGCTTTCTTT.